The next 20 T cell receptor beta chains were all read from a single sample in a study of human T cells and chemical hapten exposure. The sample's time point: pre-sensitization, week 0. Described treatment: therapeutic diphenylcyclopropenone sensitization with weekly scalp DPC. TCRdb passed the RACE reads through MiXCR, listing each CDR3 protein once. The table records 100,000 to 150,000 distinct CDR3 sequences, approximately 15% of them present only once. This specimen was whole blood, taken in connection with sensitization to the hapten diphenylcyclopropenone (DPC). The receptor set was obtained from a woman aged 18 to 35 with alopecia areata. Some clones in this sample may be carry-over from other donors' samples.

The rearrangement uses TRBV29-1 and TRBJ1-1; D gene ambiguous. The germline V gene has CDR1 SQVTM and CDR2 ANQGSEA. Trimming shortened V by 2 bases and J by 0 bases, and 7 bases separated the two germline ends. This CDR3 contains 13 residues. CDR3 protein: CSVEWSVNTEAFF. The CDR3 DNA follows: TGCAGCGTTGAATGGAGCGTGAACACTGAAGCTTTCTTT.

The sample holds a few counts of this clonotype. The chain couples TRBV7-2 to TRBJ2-6; D remains unclear. CDR3 size: 16 residues. From germline, CDR1 is SGHTA and CDR2 FQGNSA. V was trimmed by 3 bases and J by 0 bases, leaving 9 bases between them. CDR3 nucleotide sequence: TGTGCCAGCAGCTTCGTCGATACCTCTGGGGCCAACGTCCTGACTTTC. Residues: CASSFVDTSGANVLTF.

This clonotype was detected only a few times. The chain combines TRBV4-3 with TRBJ1-4; TRBD1 matches at 8 bases. Germline loops: CDR1 LGHNA, CDR2 YSLEER. V trimming: 4 bases; J trimming: 5 bases; junction bases outside the gene matches: 15. The CDR3 covers 18 residues. DNA of the CDR3: TGCGCCAGCAGCCTACTACGTCCCGGGACAGGTGCGAATGAAAAACTGTTTTTT. Translated: CASSLLRPGTGANEKLFF.

This clonotype was counted a few times. The gene calls are TRBV6-5 and TRBJ1-5; 8 bases line up with TRBD1. This CDR3 region has 15 residues. CDR1 and CDR2 from the germline V gene are MNHEY and SVGAGI. With V trimmed by 6 bases and J by 4 bases, 8 bases remained unmatched. The CDR3 nucleotides read TGTGCCAGCAGCCGACTAACAGGGGGAAATCAGCCCCAGCATTTT. It translates to CASSRLTGGNQPQHF.

The rearrangement uses TRBV7-8 and TRBJ1-2; 7 bases match TRBD1. The CDR3 runs to 16 residues. Germline CDR1 and CDR2: SGHVS and FQNEAQ. J lost 8 bases, V lost 0 bases, and 12 bases had no gene match. CDR3 region: CASSLARGQLIYGYTF. Here the CDR3 DNA reads TGTGCCAGCAGCTTAGCGCGGGGACAGCTCATCTACGGCTACACCTTC.

This clonotype was seen a handful of times. V is TRBV18 and J is TRBJ2-1; no clear D gene. The CDR3 is 13 amino acids. The V end lost 0 bases, the J end lost 14 bases, and 14 bases lay between the germline ends. Germline CDR1 reads KGHSH; CDR2 reads LQKENI. The DNA for the CDR3 is TGTGCCAGCTCACCACCCTCCGGATCCATTGAGTTCTTC. It codes for CASSPPSGSIEFF.

V is TRBV9 and J is TRBJ2-7; possibly TRBD1 or TRBD2 for D (6 bases each). V lost 0 bases to trimming and J lost 6 bases, with 19 bases between them. Per the germline V gene, CDR1 is SGDLS and CDR2 is YYNGEE. The CDR3 spans 16 residues. CDR3 coding DNA: TGTGCCAGCAGCGTAGAAGTGGGGGGCCATCTGGGCGAGCAGTACTTC. Its translation: CASSVEVGGHLGEQYF. The full variable domain, completed using reference TRBV9 and TRBJ2-7, is DSGVTQTPKHLITATGQRVTLRCSPRSGDLSVYWYQQSLDQGLQFLIQYYNGEERAKGNILERFSAQQFPDLHSELNLSSLELGDSALYFCASSVEVGGHLGEQYFGPGTRLTVT.

This chain uses TRBV7-9 with TRBJ2-7; no definite D call. Germline CDR1 reads SEHNR; CDR2 reads FQNEAQ (reference sequence). V lost 5 bases and J 3 bases, leaving 8 bases between the germline ends. The CDR3 totals 12 residues. CDR3 sequence (DNA): TGTGCCAGCAGCCCATCGCGCTACGAGCAGTACTTC. It codes for CASSPSRYEQYF.

The chain has TRBV2 and TRBJ1-1, with 7 bases matching TRBD1. This CDR3 has 14 amino acids. The germline V gene has CDR1 SNHLY and CDR2 FYNNEI. With V trimmed by 9 bases and J by 0 bases, 7 bases remained unmatched. In nucleotides, the CDR3 is TGTGCCAGTACCGGGACAGCCATGAACACTGAAGCTTTCTTT. Translated: CASTGTAMNTEAFF.

This clonotype was recorded many times. The rearrangement joins TRBV9 to TRBJ2-6, with D uncertain. The CDR3 contains 14 residues. Trimming pared 4 bases from V and 0 bases from J, leaving 5 bases between. Germline V CDR1 and CDR2: SGDLS, YYNGEE. In nucleotides, the CDR3 is TGTGCCAGCAGCACCCGCTCTGGGGCCAACGTCCTGACTTTC. Amino acids: CASSTRSGANVLTF.

The chain uses TRBV28 and TRBJ1-1; 8 bases map to TRBD1. The CDR3 covers 19 residues. Germline assignment: CDR1 MDHEN and CDR2 SYDVKM. With V trimmed by 6 bases and J by 2 bases, 20 bases remained unmatched. The CDR3 is CASSPVAMGTGLVNTEAFF. In DNA, the CDR3 is TGTGCCAGCAGCCCCGTTGCGATGGGGACAGGCCTTGTAAACACTGAAGCTTTCTTT.

This clonotype was seen more than once but under ten times. V and J are TRBV20-1 and TRBJ1-1; D gene ambiguous. CDR3 length: 13 residues. From germline, CDR1 is DFQATT and CDR2 SNEGSKA (reference sequence). Trimming took off 6 bases at V and 0 bases at J, with 11 bases between the two ends. In DNA, the CDR3 is TGCAGTGCGCTTCCTACTATGAACACTGAAGCTTTCTTT. This encodes CSALPTMNTEAFF.

As concerns this clonotype: This likely reflects a read error, since a far larger clone is one base away. The chain carries TRBV11-2 and TRBJ2-5; maybe TRBD2 (5 bases). The CDR3 totals 11 residues. Germline V gene data show CDR1 as SGHAT and CDR2 as FQNNGV. CDR3 loop: CASSLGETQHF. DNA for the CDR3: TGTGCCAGCAGCTTGGGAGAGACCCAGCACTTC.

This clonotype occurred many times. The chain carries TRBV28 and TRBJ2-7; 7 bases are a match to TRBD1. This CDR3 contains 15 residues. Germline CDR1 and CDR2: MDHEN and SYDVKM. V gave up 4 bases and J gave up 4 bases; unmatched junction bases: 10. The CDR3 DNA reads TGTGCCAGCAGTTCGGGACAGTCCCTAACATACGAGCAGTACTTC. Protein sequence: CASSSGQSLTYEQYF.

This clonotype was counted ten times or more. The chain couples TRBV7-2 to TRBJ1-1; 8 bases agree with TRBD1. Germline V gene sequence: CDR1 SGHTA, CDR2 FQGNSA. The CDR3 is 15 amino acids. V was clipped by 6 bases and J by 0 bases; unmatched bases: 6. The CDR3 loop is CASRFRGLVNTEAFF. In DNA form, the CDR3 reads TGTGCCAGCAGGTTCAGGGGGCTTGTGAACACTGAAGCTTTCTTT.

The CDR3 is CASRNWGNTGELFF. As DNA, the CDR3 is TGTGCCAGCAGGAACTGGGGGAACACCGGGGAGCTGTTTTTT. V gene TRBV27 combines with J gene TRBJ2-2; D is ambiguous. This CDR3 region has 14 residues. The V gene lost 6 bases and the J gene lost 1 base, with 9 bases spanning the gap. Germline loops: CDR1 MNHEY, CDR2 SMNVEV (reference sequence).

This clonotype was recorded at least ten times. The V gene is TRBV27, the J gene TRBJ1-5, with D uncertain. Deletions cut 8 bases from V and 0 bases from J, with 8 bases between. The length of the CDR3 is 13 residues. Per the germline V gene, CDR1 is MNHEY and CDR2 is SMNVEV (reference sequence). The CDR3 region is CASGPLSNQPQHF. CDR3 DNA sequence: TGTGCCAGCGGACCCCTTAGCAATCAGCCCCAGCATTTT.

The rearrangement joins TRBV7-9 to TRBJ2-7; TRBD1 agrees at 7 bases. The CDR3 extends over 15 amino acids. CDR1 and CDR2 from the germline V gene are SEHNR and FQNEAQ (reference sequence). V lost 5 bases to trimming and J lost 1 base; unmatched junction nucleotides: 8. The CDR3 region is CASSPRGQLSYEQYF. CDR3 nucleotides: TGTGCCAGCAGCCCCCGGGGACAGCTTTCCTACGAGCAGTACTTC.

This clonotype has at least ten counts. The rearrangement links TRBV4-3 to TRBJ2-1; D possibly corresponds to TRBD2 (6 bases). The CDR3 extends over 15 amino acids. CDR1 and CDR2 from the germline V gene are LGHNA and YSLEER. V lost 1 base to trimming and J lost 10 bases, with 17 bases between them. DNA for the CDR3: TGCGCCAGCAGCCAAGTTGGGTCTAGCGTGGGGGAGCAGTTCTTC. Its translation: CASSQVGSSVGEQFF.

V is TRBV7-3 and J is TRBJ2-2, with D possibly matching TRBD2 (5 bases). Germline loops: CDR1 SGHTA, CDR2 FQGTGA. The CDR3 runs to 14 residues. The germline V and J ends were trimmed by 1 base and 6 bases, with 9 bases remaining between them. The CDR3 protein is CASSLRGESGELFF. The CDR3, as DNA: TGTGCCAGCAGCTTAAGGGGAGAGTCCGGGGAGCTGTTTTTT.